This TCR beta chain was identified during a study of T cells in Graves' hyperthyroidism and ophthalmopathy. Points from the study as a whole: In the analysis, a 13 V-J model separated ophthalmopathy from stable hyperthyroidism.

PBMCs were obtained from about 9 ml fresh peripheral blood. CDR1 MDHEN and CDR2 SYDVKM come from the germline V gene. Trimming cost V 8 bases and J 6 bases; bases outside gene matches: 1. The CDR3 is 12 amino acids. Remarks on this clonotype: Its target is not known.

Regions amplified from RNA transcripts were the TCR beta CDR3 regions. The TCR CDR3 was amplified in a first-round RT-PCR using the HTBI primer set. Via MiXCR, TCRdb re-called the multiplex PCR reads, giving one row per CDR3 protein. Among fewer than 350,000 distinct CDR3 sequences, about 16% were seen once, and the ten largest hold more than 30%. The sequence was obtained from a woman aged 50 to 60 with Graves' hyperthyroidism that later progressed to Graves' ophthalmopathy. The gene calls are TRBV28 and TRBJ2-7; 13 nucleotides agree with TRBD2. Sequences were obtained from blood. DNA of the CDR3: TGTGCCAGCGGACTAGCGGGAGTCGAGCAGTACTTC. Its translation: CASGLAGVEQYF. Supplemented by reference TRBV28 and TRBJ2-7, the full variable domain reads DVKVTQSSRYLVKRTGEKVFLECVQDMDHENMFWYRQDPGLGLRLIYFSYDVKMKEKGDIPEGYSVSREKKERFSLILESASTNQTSMYLCASGLAGVEQYFGPGTRLTVT.